A selection of T cell receptor beta chains follows, all from one sample in a study of CD8 T cells in ankylosing spondylitis. TCRdb itself ran the 5' RACE reads through MiXCR, one entry per CDR3 protein. The sample comprises a few hundred thousand distinct CDR3 sequences, about 22% of which are singletons, and roughly a sixth rests with the top ten. Sequences were obtained from blood, either unsorted or a sorted T cell fraction (not recorded which). The receptor set was obtained from a male donor with ankylosing spondylitis. Both conserved end residues are part of each CDR3. D genes are given only for firm matches. Expanded clones get a size class; other rows say once, few or many, or leave the size out.

>-|TRBV20-1|TRBJ1-1|14|-
TGCAGTGCTAGAGTAGAGGGGCGGGGCACTGAAGCTTTCTTT
CSARVEGRGTEAFF
>-|TRBV5-6|TRBJ1-1|15|few
TGTGCCAGCAGCTTGGCAGGGCTTGGTGGGACTGAAGCTTTCTTT
CASSLAGLGGTEAFF
>TRBD2|TRBV12-3/TRBV12-4|TRBJ2-3|14|once
TGTGCCAGCATTCACCGGGGGGTCGCAGATACGCAGTATTTT
CASIHRGVADTQYF
>-|TRBV28|TRBJ2-1|15|few
TGTGCCAGCACCCTCCTCGACGGTAGCGGCAATGAGCAGTTCTTC
CASTLLDGSGNEQFF
>TRBD1|TRBV29-1|TRBJ1-1|13|-
TGCAGCGTTGTAACAGGGGGAGACACTGAAGCTTTCTTT
CSVVTGGDTEAFF
>-|TRBV7-6|TRBJ1-2|14|-
TGTGCCAGCAGCCCATTGGGGGGTTTGGATGGCTACACCTTC
CASSPLGGLDGYTF
>TRBD2|TRBV5-6|TRBJ2-7|16|-
TGTGCCAGCAGCTTCCGAACTAGCGGGAGAGTTGGCGAGCAGTACTTC
CASSFRTSGRVGEQYF
>TRBD2|TRBV20-1|TRBJ2-3|15|-
TGCAGTGCTAGATCAGCAGCGGGAGGGGCAGATACGCAGTATTTT
CSARSAAGGADTQYF
>-|TRBV12-3/TRBV12-4|TRBJ1-2|15|-
TGTGCCAGCAGTTCTCCGGACAGTCTACACTATGGCTACACCTTC
CASSSPDSLHYGYTF
>-|TRBV5-5|TRBJ1-4|14|many
TGTGCCAGCAGCTCCGATACAGGATTCGAAAAACTGTTTTTT
CASSSDTGFEKLFF
>TRBD2|TRBV19|TRBJ2-7|17|few
TGTGCCAGTAGTCCCGGGAGACTAGCGGGAGTGAACTACGAGCAGTACTTC
CASSPGRLAGVNYEQYF
>-|TRBV12-3/TRBV12-4|TRBJ1-4|14|few
TGTGCCAGCAGTTTTAGGCAGGGAAATGAAAAACTGTTTTTT
CASSFRQGNEKLFF
>-|TRBV29-1|TRBJ1-2|12|-
TGCAGCGTTGGAGATTTGGACTATGGCTACACCTTC
CSVGDLDYGYTF
>-|TRBV29-1|TRBJ2-4|13|few
TGCAGCCCGGAGCCCCGGACCAAAAACATTCAGTACTTC
CSPEPRTKNIQYF
>TRBD1|TRBV2|TRBJ1-5|15|once
TGTGCCAGCAGCCCCGGGACAGGGTCCCTCGGGCCCCAGCATTTT
CASSPGTGSLGPQHF
>-|TRBV6-5|TRBJ2-5|14|-
TGTGCCAGCAGTTATGGGATGCTCCAAGAGACCCAGTACTTC
CASSYGMLQETQYF
>-|TRBV9|TRBJ2-6|14|-
TGTGCCAGCAGCGTCCCGGCTGGGGCCAACGTCCTGACTTTC
CASSVPAGANVLTF
>-|TRBV5-6|TRBJ2-5|15|few
TGTGCCAGCAGCTTGAGGAGGGGAGGACTCGGGACCCAGTACTTC
CASSLRRGGLGTQYF
>-|TRBV4-1|TRBJ1-4|17|few
TGCGCCAGCAGCCAAGGGAGGGCCATCGCAACTAATGAAAAACTGTTTTTT
CASSQGRAIATNEKLFF
>TRBD1|TRBV4-3|TRBJ2-2|15|few
TGCGCCAGCAGCAAAAAGACAGGGGACACCGGGGAGCTGTTTTTT
CASSKKTGDTGELFF
>-|TRBV7-3|TRBJ2-7|15|-
TGTGCCAGCAGACTCGGACGGGACGGGATTTACGAGCAGTACTTC
CASRLGRDGIYEQYF
>-|TRBV12-3/TRBV12-4|TRBJ1-6|14|once
TGTGCCAGCAGTTTAAGGCAGATTGGTTCACCCCTCCACTTT
CASSLRQIGSPLHF
>-|TRBV28|TRBJ2-7|12|-
TGTGCCAGCAGTTTATTGACCCACGAGCAGTACTTC
CASSLLTHEQYF
>TRBD2|TRBV12-3/TRBV12-4|TRBJ2-3|17|few
TGTGCCAGCAGTGTCCGCCCGGGACTAGCGAAAGCAGATACGCAGTATTTT
CASSVRPGLAKADTQYF
>TRBD1|TRBV19|TRBJ2-7|13|-
TGTGCCAGTAGTAATGACAGGGCCACCGAGCAGTACTTC
CASSNDRATEQYF
>TRBD2|TRBV6-1|TRBJ2-3|15|-
TGTGCCAGCAGTGAGGCTAGCGGGATCCCAGATACGCAGTATTTT
CASSEASGIPDTQYF
>TRBD2|TRBV18|TRBJ2-7|16|-
TGTGCCAGCTCACCAACTCCTAGCGGGAGTGACTACGAGCAGTACTTC
CASSPTPSGSDYEQYF
>TRBD2|TRBV4-1|TRBJ2-3|18|few
TGCGCCAGCAGCCAAGATTCCGCGCGGGAGGGCCTTGCAGATACGCAGTATTTT
CASSQDSAREGLADTQYF